This is a list of T cell receptor beta chains from one sample in a study of T-cell memory formation after mild COVID-19. TCRdb itself ran the 5' RACE reads through MiXCR, one entry per CDR3 protein. This table has hundreds of thousands of distinct CDR3 sequences, 20% to 25% appearing once. What was sequenced was PBMCs or a T cell subset sorted from them (not recorded which). The receptors shown here come from an adult woman who had mild COVID-19 (a few samples of this study predate the infection). Cell type and time point are not known. The CDR3 runs from the conserved cysteine through the conserved F or W. D genes are given only for firm matches. Clone size is given for some rows only: seen once, a few or many times, or a class if the clone is expanded.

v_call	d_call	clone_size	j_call	cdr3_nt	cdr3_aa
TRBV3-1	NA	NA	TRBJ2-7	TGTGCCAGCAGCCTCGGAGGGGCCACCCGGGGCTTGAACTACGAGCAGTACTTC	CASSLGGATRGLNYEQYF
TRBV6-4	TRBD1	few	TRBJ2-2	TGTGCCAGCGGAAGGGACAGCAACACCGGGGAGCTGTTTTTT	CASGRDSNTGELFF
TRBV11-2	NA	NA	TRBJ2-3	TGTGCCAGCAGCTCCATATACGGGGCTAGCACAGATACGCAGTATTTT	CASSSIYGASTDTQYF
TRBV7-6	NA	NA	TRBJ2-3	TGTGCCAGCTCCCCAGGGAGGTGGGAAGATACGCAGTATTTT	CASSPGRWEDTQYF
TRBV24-1	NA	NA	TRBJ2-3	TGTGCCACCAGTGATTCCCGGGACCGCACAGATACGCAGTATTTT	CATSDSRDRTDTQYF
TRBV6-5	NA	NA	TRBJ2-2	TGTGCCAGCAGTTACTCGGCCCCATGGAGTAACACCGGGGAGCTGTTTTTT	CASSYSAPWSNTGELFF
TRBV19	NA	few	TRBJ2-1	TGTGCCAGTAGTATATCCGGGCGTAACTCCTACAATGAGCAGTTCTTC	CASSISGRNSYNEQFF
TRBV29-1	NA	NA	TRBJ1-2	TGCAGCGTTGAAGGAAAGGGAACTAACTATGGCTACACCTTC	CSVEGKGTNYGYTF
TRBV5-6	NA	NA	TRBJ1-2	TGTGCCAGCAGCCCGCCGGCAGGGGCTTTCTATGGCTACACCTTC	CASSPPAGAFYGYTF
TRBV6-1	TRBD1	few	TRBJ2-7	TGTGCCGGTCGTACGACAGGGTCCGACGAGCAGTACTTC	CAGRTTGSDEQYF
TRBV2	NA	NA	TRBJ2-2	TGTGCCAGCAGTGTTCCCGGGGAGCTGTTTTTT	CASSVPGELFF
TRBV6-1	NA	NA	TRBJ2-5	TGTGCCAGCAGTGTGGTCCCCGGGAAGCAAGAGACCCAGTACTTC	CASSVVPGKQETQYF
TRBV29-1	TRBD1	NA	TRBJ2-7	TGCAGCGTTGGAGGGGCCAGGACAGGGGACTCCTACGAGCAGTACTTC	CSVGGARTGDSYEQYF
TRBV29-1	NA	few	TRBJ2-7	TGCAGCGTCTACTTGGACAGTTTAGAGCAGTACTTC	CSVYLDSLEQYF
TRBV7-8	TRBD2	NA	TRBJ2-1	TGTGCCAGCAGCTTAGAAGCGGGAGTGTTCTACAATGAGCAGTTCTTC	CASSLEAGVFYNEQFF
TRBV25-1	TRBD2	NA	TRBJ2-1	TGTGCCACCCGAGCACCAGCGGGGGGAGTCTACAATGAGCAGTTCTTC	CATRAPAGGVYNEQFF
TRBV25-1	NA	few	TRBJ2-1	TGTGCCAGCAGTGAACATACGACGTGGGGGAGTGCGCTCAATGAGCAGTTCTTC	CASSEHTTWGSALNEQFF
TRBV6-5	TRBD1	few	TRBJ2-5	TGTGCCAGCAGTAGCTACAGGGGCTCCAGAGAGACCCAGTACTTC	CASSSYRGSRETQYF
TRBV27	TRBD1	few	TRBJ2-1	TGTGCCAGCAGTCCAACCGGGACAGGGTTGGGGAATGAGCAGTTCTTC	CASSPTGTGLGNEQFF
TRBV20-1	TRBD1	NA	TRBJ2-2	TGCAGTGCTAGTGACAGGGGGTACACCGGGGAGCTGTTTTTT	CSASDRGYTGELFF
TRBV5-8	TRBD1	few	TRBJ1-1	TGTGCCAGCAGCTTAGGACAGGACTCTGAAGCTTTCTTT	CASSLGQDSEAFF
TRBV4-1	NA	NA	TRBJ1-4	TGCGCCAGCAGCCGAACAGGGTTAGGTAATGAAAAACTGTTTTTT	CASSRTGLGNEKLFF
TRBV27	TRBD1	NA	TRBJ1-2	TGTGCCAGCAGATCCGGGACAGGGAACTATGGCTACACCTTC	CASRSGTGNYGYTF
TRBV2	TRBD2	few	TRBJ2-1	TGTGCCAGCAGACTAGCGGGTGCTTTTGAGCAGTTCTTC	CASRLAGAFEQFF
TRBV5-1	NA	few	TRBJ2-7	TGCGCCAGCAGCTTTGCCGGGACGTCGGCCTACGAGCAGTACTTC	CASSFAGTSAYEQYF
TRBV6-1	TRBD1	NA	TRBJ1-2	TGTGCCAGCAGTGAAAGGGGGCAATATGGCTACACCTTC	CASSERGQYGYTF
TRBV4-1	TRBD1	few	TRBJ1-2	TGCGCCAGCAGCATAGACAGGGTAGGTGGCTACACCTTC	CASSIDRVGGYTF
TRBV12-3/TRBV12-4	NA	few	TRBJ1-6	TGTGCCAGCAGTTTTTCGGGGCCTAATTCACCCCTCCACTTT	CASSFSGPNSPLHF
TRBV7-9	NA	NA	TRBJ2-5	TGTGCCAGCAGCTCCCGAGGGCAAGAGACCCAGTACTTC	CASSSRGQETQYF
TRBV20-1	TRBD1	NA	TRBJ1-5	TGCAGTGTCATCACAGGGGCGGCCAATAGCAATCAGCCCCAGCATTTT	CSVITGAANSNQPQHF
TRBV20-1	NA	NA	TRBJ2-1	TGCAGTGCTCGCGGGCTCCGGATGGAGCAGTTCTTC	CSARGLRMEQFF
TRBV5-6	NA	NA	TRBJ2-5	TGTGCCAGCAGCCAAGTTTACCGGGGGACCCAGTACTTC	CASSQVYRGTQYF
TRBV7-9	NA	NA	TRBJ2-7	TGTGCCAGCAGCGCCGGGACCTATTACGAGCAGTACTTC	CASSAGTYYEQYF
TRBV12-3/TRBV12-4	TRBD2	few	TRBJ2-5	TGTGCCAGCAGTTTAGCGACGGGACTAGCGGGAGGTCCTGAGACCCAGTACTTC	CASSLATGLAGGPETQYF
TRBV29-1	NA	NA	TRBJ2-7	TGCAGCGTTAAAGGCACCTACGAGCAGTACTTC	CSVKGTYEQYF
TRBV6-1	NA	many	TRBJ1-1	TGTGCCAGCAGGGACCACACTGAAGCTTTCTTT	CASRDHTEAFF
TRBV27	NA	NA	TRBJ2-7	TGTGCCAGCAGTTCTTGGGGGGCCGGGCACGAGCAGTACTTC	CASSSWGAGHEQYF
TRBV15	NA	NA	TRBJ2-1	TGTGCCACCAGCAGCCCGGCAGAGGGGGACAATGAGCAGTTCTTC	CATSSPAEGDNEQFF
TRBV7-6	TRBD1	NA	TRBJ1-5	TGTGCCAGCAGCCCCCTCGGCCACAGGGGTGGCAATCAGCCCCAGCATTTT	CASSPLGHRGGNQPQHF